This section outlines one T cell receptor (beta chain) sequence together with its context. No antigen is known for it. TCRdb independently ran MiXCR on the reads; one entry per CDR3 protein. Of approximately 630,000 distinct CDR3 sequences in the sample, 24% are singletons; the top ten hold roughly 8%. The CDR3 loop spans 16 amino acids. V gave up 6 bases and J gave up 10 bases, with 25 bases separating them. Germline V CDR1 and CDR2: SNHLY, FYNNEI. The data were obtained in a study of T cell repertoires in cytomegalovirus infection. Study-wide background: Based on public TCR beta signatures, there were indications of CMV infection and of a matching HLA type.

General study points: In two of eight donors, the top clonotype was HLA-C-restricted CMV-specific. Adding up the frequency of public TCR beta families identified people who carried CMV plus the relevant HLA.

The chain recombines TRBV2 with TRBJ2-1, with D perhaps matching TRBD2 (6 bases). The sequenced sample was CD8+ T cells from PBMCs. This sequence was found in a human donor in good health (CMV status not recorded). Some clones in this sample may be carry-over from other donors' samples. DNA of the CDR3: TGTGCCAGCAGCTTAATCCGGAACGATTCAGGGAGGGAGCAGTTCTTC. The encoded protein is CASSLIRNDSGREQFF.